Listed here are 11 T cell receptor beta chains from one sample, sequenced in a study of OX40 agonist ivuxolimab in advanced cancers. Data came from immunoSEQ multiplex PCR; TCRdb stores just in-frame clones and leaves some out. Among 90,000 or so clones listed, roughly 91% were seen once. The sequenced sample was CD4+ or CD8+ T cells sorted from blood, obtained in a trial of the OX40 agonist ivuxolimab. These receptors came from an adult with an advanced solid tumor such as melanoma, head and neck, liver or kidney cancer.

V usage is TRBV5-1 and J usage is TRBJ2-3; tentative D call: TRBD2 (6 bases). CDR3 length equals 16 residues. V was clipped by 0 bases and J by 0 bases, with 11 bases between them. Germline V gene sequence: CDR1 SGHRS, CDR2 YFSETQ. In DNA form, the CDR3 reads TGCGCCAGCAGCTTGGTGCGGGGAGCTAGCACAGATACGCAGTATTTT. Translating gives CASSLVRGASTDTQYF.

This clone was detected only a few times. The chain carries TRBV21-1 and TRBJ1-1; the DNA was not used to check the table's D call, TRBD1. TRBV21-1 is tagged as a pseudogene. This CDR3 is 16 amino acids long. The CDR3 sequence: CASFGDRYFLNTEAFF. The CDR3 bases are TGTGCCAGCTTTGGGGACAGATACTTCCTAAACACTGAAGCTTTCTTT.

The rearrangement joins TRBV4-1 to TRBJ1-2; D might be TRBD1 (5 bases). This CDR3 is built from 14 residues. Per the germline V gene, CDR1 is MGHRA and CDR2 is YSYEKL. V lost 0 bases and J lost 7, with 12 bases in between. CDR3 region: CASSQDLGPTGYTF. CDR3 in DNA: TGCGCCAGCAGCCAAGATTTGGGGCCCACTGGCTACACCTTC.

Only a few counts were recorded for this clone. V gene TRBV25-1 combines with J gene TRBJ2-5; no firm D call. CDR1 is MGHDK, CDR2 SYGVNS, per germline. Trimming took 1 base from V and 5 from J, leaving 2 bases between them. The CDR3 is 11 amino acids. CDR3 sequence (DNA): TGTGCCAGCAGTGAATCTGAGACCCAGTACTTC. It is translated as CASSESETQYF.

The rearrangement joins TRBV19 to TRBJ1-5; no firm D call. The V gene lost 6 bases and the J gene lost 6 bases, with 9 bases spanning the gap. This CDR3 contains 12 residues. Germline CDR1 and CDR2: LNHDA and SQIVND (reference sequence). As DNA, the CDR3 is TGTGCCAGTAGCTTCCGCGGTCAGCCCCAGCATTTT. Translated, it gives CASSFRGQPQHF.

V gene TRBV5-4 combines with J gene TRBJ1-1; no definite D call. Trimming cost V 5 bases and J 9 bases, with 11 bases left between them. There are 11 residues in the CDR3. Germline V gene data show CDR1 as SGHNT and CDR2 as YYREEE (reference sequence). Written as DNA, the CDR3 is TGTGCCAGCAGACCCGCGTCCCAAGCTTTCTTT. The encoded protein is CASRPASQAFF.

The chain recombines TRBV19 with TRBJ1-5; tentative D call: TRBD1 (6 bases). V was cut by 6 bases and J by 1 base, with 13 bases left in between. Germline V CDR1 and CDR2: LNHDA, SQIVND (reference sequence). The CDR3 contains 15 residues. The DNA of the CDR3 is TGTGCCAGTAGGGACGGGGGGCCCAGCAATCAGCCCCAGCATTTT. Translating gives CASRDGGPSNQPQHF.

The CDR3 nucleotides are TGTGCCAGCAGAGTCGCGGAATTGTCTGGAAACACCATATATTTT. Translation gives CASRVAELSGNTIYF. The chain combines TRBV6-1 with TRBJ1-3, with unresolved D. The CDR3 has 15 amino acids. Trimming removed 6 bases from V and 1 base from J, with 13 bases in between. The germline V gene encodes CDR1 MNHNS and CDR2 SASEGT.

The V and J genes are TRBV28 and TRBJ2-1, with D uncertain. V lost 1 base to trimming and J lost 7 bases, with 5 bases between them. Per the germline V gene, CDR1 is MDHEN and CDR2 is SYDVKM. The CDR3 is made up of 12 amino acids. The CDR3 region has the DNA TGTGCCAGCAGTTTATCTTTGAATGAGCAGTTCTTC. It is translated as CASSLSLNEQFF.

The gene calls are TRBV5-8 and TRBJ1-5; possible D gene TRBD1, 5 bases. Germline V gives CDR1 SGHTS, CDR2 YDEGEE. This CDR3 has 15 residues. V dropped 0 bases and J dropped 7 bases, with 14 bases sitting between them. CDR3 bases: TGTGCCAGCAGCTTGGCCTCCGGGGGATCCCAGCCCCAGCATTTT. It encodes CASSLASGGSQPQHF.

This clone appeared once. The chain carries TRBV6-4 and TRBJ2-2, with TRBD2 as a possible D gene (6 bases). Per germline, CDR1 MRHNA and CDR2 SNTAGT. This CDR3 is built from 14 residues. V was clipped by 4 bases and J by 5 bases, with 11 bases between them. CDR3 loop: CASSATRKTGELFF. DNA of the CDR3: TGTGCCAGCAGTGCGACTAGAAAGACCGGGGAGCTGTTTTTT.